The 5 T cell receptor beta chains presented below share a single source sample, sequenced in a study of radiotherapy plus CTLA-4 blockade in lung cancer. Libraries were prepared by immunoSEQ multiplex PCR; TCRdb keeps only in-frame clonotypes and omits some of them. The sample gives around 20,000 clones, roughly 82% of which show up once; around 24% is in the top ten. Here the sequenced sample was peripheral blood, taken from a patient treated with radiotherapy plus ipilimumab. The source is a human donor with non-small cell lung cancer whose response to radiotherapy plus ipilimumab could not be evaluated.

This chain uses TRBV5-4 with TRBJ1-5; D is unclear. V lost 2 bases and J lost 5, with 5 bases in between. The CDR3 totals 12 residues. The germline V gene encodes CDR1 SGHNT and CDR2 YYREEE (reference sequence). Written as DNA, the CDR3 is TGTGCCAGCAGCTTTCTTGATCAGCCCCAGCATTTT. This translates into CASSFLDQPQHF.

The chain has TRBV18 and TRBJ1-1, with a possible D match to TRBD1 (6 bases). This CDR3 spans 16 amino acids. Germline CDR1 KGHSH, CDR2 LQKENI. V lost 6 bases to trimming and J lost 0 bases, with 17 bases between them. CDR3 nucleotide sequence: TGTGCCAGCTCGCCCACCCTCGGGACACTGAACACTGAAGCTTTCTTT. Translated: CASSPTLGTLNTEAFF.

V and J are TRBV5-1 and TRBJ2-3, with 8 nucleotides matching TRBD1. The germline V gene has CDR1 SGHRS and CDR2 YFSETQ. CDR3 length equals 15 residues. V shed 0 bases and J 5 bases; nucleotides not matched to a gene: 5. CDR3 coding DNA: TGCGCCAGCAGCTTGGGGCAGGGGGCAGGAGATACGCAGTATTTT. Amino acids: CASSLGQGAGDTQYF.

The chain combines TRBV7-9 with TRBJ1-1; 9 bases match TRBD1. Germline assignment: CDR1 SEHNR and CDR2 FQNEAQ (reference sequence). Trimming took 6 bases from V and 5 from J; bases not matched to a gene: 16. The CDR3 contains 17 residues. CDR3 DNA: TGTGCCAGCAGACCTTTAGGGACAGGGTCTGTGGGAACTGAAGCTTTCTTT. Residues: CASRPLGTGSVGTEAFF.

This clone was counted a single time. CDR3 bases: TGTGCCAGCAGCCCCCAGGGATCAGCGGGAGCCTACGAGCAGTACTTC. It yields the protein CASSPQGSAGAYEQYF. The chain has TRBV7-9 and TRBJ2-7; 8 bases line up with TRBD2. In germline, CDR1 is SEHNR, CDR2 FQNEAQ (reference sequence). V dropped 5 bases and J dropped 2; count of bases not matched to a gene: 11. This CDR3 contains 16 residues.